This T cell receptor (beta chain) comes out of a study of metastatic and nonmetastatic thyroid tumors (dated by TCRdb to between 2020 and 2021). Some background on the complete study: Repertoires were compared across peripheral blood and tumor or nodule tissue samples from malignant and benign thyroid patients.

Findings and caveats that apply to the study as a whole: TCR beta diversity was reported as significantly higher in malignant tumors than in benign nodules, in both blood and tumor samples.

The CDR3, from cysteine to phenylalanine, totals 14 residues. Just CDR3 DNA is preserved here, 42 bases in frame from base 1. V loses 1 base, J loses 3 bases, and the germline ends lie 9 bases apart. The germline V gene (reference sequence) gives CDR1 as LGHDT and CDR2 as YNNKEL. Note on this clone: The target of this receptor is not known. Base qualities were left out, and no much larger clone turns up one base away.

Libraries were constructed by PCR. Sequencing was performed on an Illumina HiSeq 4000. The TCR beta-chain CDR3 region of each patient was profiled by high-throughput sequencing. On the authors' methods: A classifier to discriminate distant-metastatic papillary thyroid cancer patients was built from CDR3 differences across clinicopathological groups. The Shannon index was used to measure repertoire diversity, and the Morisita-Horn index was used to measure how similar tumor and blood repertoires were. TCRdb reran the public reads through fastp at Q25 and MiXCR, keeping productive beta chains. TCRdb's processing, not the authors', yielded these V and J calls. The sample data list 39,000 or so clones, and around 47% of these were observed just once. Approximately 25% of the sample goes to the ten largest clones. Before undergoing thyroid surgery, none of the patients had been given any kind of treatment. Using T-cell receptor beta sequencing, the study looked back at clinical samples from patients collected from the early 2010s to the late 2010s.

The sequence is built from TRBV3-1 and TRBJ1-2; the D gene is possibly TRBD1, with 6 bases matching. The sequencing sample was made of tumor tissue. This sequence was found in a male donor with papillary thyroid cancer or a benign thyroid nodule (not recorded which). Some clones in this sample may be carry-over from other donors' samples. The CDR3 in this case is CASSQGTAYYGYTF. The nucleotides are TGTGCCAGCAGCCAAGGGACAGCTTACTATGGCTACACCTTC.